One and the same sample provided the 9 T cell receptor beta chains below, sequenced in a study of PD-L1 blockade in urothelial cancer (dated by TCRdb to about 2017). Library preparation was by the immunoSEQ multiplex PCR assay. The source is immuneACCESS, and TCRdb retained only in-frame sequences with V and J called. Part of the clones is not carried over; for the studies checked, unresolved V genes explain less than half of this, and the remainder is unexplained. The sample contains some 100,000 clones, 80% to 90% of them found a single time. The ten largest make up around 0.94% of the sample. The time point label, as the study defines it: pretreatment peripheral blood. Specimen: PBMCs, collected around atezolizumab (anti-PD-L1) treatment. These receptors were collected from a woman of 80 years or more with urothelial cancer.

The J gene is TRBJ2-2, the V gene TRBV28; 12 positions agree with TRBD1. V lost 8 bases, J lost 0 bases, and 7 bases stayed unmatched. Per germline, CDR1 MDHEN and CDR2 SYDVKM. This CDR3 has 17 residues. CDR3 residues: CASFRDRGRSNTGELFF. The CDR3 nucleotides read TGTGCCAGCTTCCGGGACAGGGGGCGGTCGAACACCGGGGAGCTGTTTTTT.

This sequence joins TRBV11-2 and TRBJ2-1; no firm D call. Germline lookup yields CDR1 SGHAT and CDR2 FQNNGV. CDR3 size: 13 residues. Trimming took 5 bases from V and 6 from J, leaving 11 bases between them. The CDR3 nucleotides are TGTGCCAGCAGCATACAGCCGAGCAATGAGCAGTTCTTC. Translated, it gives CASSIQPSNEQFF.

For the CDR3, the DNA is TGTGCCAGCAGCCTAGCGGGAGCCCTCAATGAGCAGTTCTTC. Protein sequence: CASSLAGALNEQFF. The chain employs TRBV11-2 and TRBJ2-1; 10 bases map to TRBD2. Losses at the gene ends were 5 bases for V and 6 bases for J; bases not matched to a gene: 4. The germline V gene encodes CDR1 SGHAT and CDR2 FQNNGV. The CDR3 sequence is 14 residues long.

This clone was detected only a few times. The gene calls are TRBV7-9 and TRBJ2-5; 8 bases line up with TRBD2. V lost 4 bases, J lost 5 bases, and 6 bases stayed unmatched. There are 14 residues in the CDR3. Germline loops: CDR1 SEHNR, CDR2 FQNEAQ (reference sequence). CDR3 region: CASSSEREWETQYF. The DNA of the CDR3 is TGTGCCAGCAGCTCGGAGCGGGAGTGGGAGACCCAGTACTTC. Variable domain in full (rest from reference TRBV7-9 and TRBJ2-5): DTGVSQNPRHKITKRGQNVTFRCDPISEHNRLYWYRQTLGQGPEFLTYFQNEAQLEKSRLLSDRFSAERPKGSFSTLEIQRTEQGDSAMYLCASSSEREWETQYFGPGTRLLVL.

The chain is built from TRBV19 and TRBJ2-1, with 9 bases aligning to TRBD1. V trimming: 7 bases; J trimming: 8 bases; junction bases outside the gene matches: 9. The germline gives CDR1 LNHDA, CDR2 SQIVND (reference sequence). This CDR3 has 14 residues. The DNA for the CDR3 is TGTGCCAGTACCACCGGGACAGGGATCTATGAGCAGTTCTTC. It yields the protein CASTTGTGIYEQFF.

The chain carries TRBV29-1 and TRBJ1-1, with D uncertain. The germline V gene encodes CDR1 SQVTM and CDR2 ANQGSEA. This CDR3 comprises 12 residues. V lost 2 bases and J lost 4, with 8 bases in between. The CDR3 loop is CSVESSSTEAFF. Written as DNA, the CDR3 is TGCAGCGTTGAATCAAGTAGCACTGAAGCTTTCTTT.

The rearrangement joins TRBV28 to TRBJ2-7; 9 bases match TRBD1. With V trimmed by 5 bases and J by 5 bases, 10 bases remained unmatched. Germline V lookup: CDR1 MDHEN, CDR2 SYDVKM. The CDR3 loop spans 15 amino acids. As DNA, the CDR3 is TGTGCCAGCAGTCCCCGCCTGGGACAGGGCCACGAGCAGTACTTC. As protein: CASSPRLGQGHEQYF. Complete variable domain (other parts from reference TRBV28 and TRBJ2-7): DVKVTQSSRYLVKRTGEKVFLECVQDMDHENMFWYRQDPGLGLRLIYFSYDVKMKEKGDIPEGYSVSREKKERFSLILESASTNQTSMYLCASSPRLGQGHEQYFGPGTRLTVT.

The chain couples TRBV28 to TRBJ1-1; 8 positions match TRBD1. The CDR3 is 15 amino acids. The germline gives CDR1 MDHEN, CDR2 SYDVKM. V gave up 6 bases and J gave up 1 base; unmatched junction bases: 7. CDR3 sequence reads: CASRPRQGSNTEAFF. CDR3 nucleotide sequence: TGTGCCAGCAGACCTAGACAGGGGTCGAACACTGAAGCTTTCTTT.

The chain has TRBV18 and TRBJ2-2; TRBD1 matches at 10 bases. V was pared by 3 bases and J by 8 bases, with 9 bases of the junction left unmatched. Germline V gene lookup returns CDR1 KGHSH and CDR2 LQKENI. The CDR3 extends over 16 amino acids. CDR3 region: CASSPTDRGLTGELFF. CDR3 nucleotide sequence: TGTGCCAGCTCACCCACCGACAGGGGGCTGACAGGGGAGCTGTTTTTT.